This T cell receptor beta chain is drawn from a study of CXCR3-negative and CXCR3-positive naive CD8 T cells. Study summary: Per-library TRB read counts averaged about 1.5 +/- 0.3 million, adding up to 130 million to 150 million in total. Findings and limits, study-wide: For CXCR3-positive naive cells, TRB CDR3s were more hydrophobic than those of CXCR3-negative naive cells. Naive CXCR3-negative and CXCR3-positive cells had similar TRBV-TRBJ usage; memory differed.

Researchers reported sorting every CD8+ T cell subset in triplicate, 250,000 to 300,000 cells per sort. Naive cells were sorted as CD45RO-, CCR7+, CD27+ and CD95-. UMI-labeled 5' RACE TRB cDNA libraries were prepared from the cells. TCRdb re-called the 5' RACE reads and gives one entry per CDR3 protein, without DNA. This table holds around 60,000 distinct CDR3 sequences. Remarks on this clonotype: What it binds is not known.

Germline-derived CDR1 and CDR2 are DFQATT and SNEGSKA (reference sequence). CDR3 length: 11 amino acids. This clonotype originated in a human donor in good health. Some clones in this sample may be carry-over from other donors' samples. Sequenced sample: naive CXCR3+ CD8+ T cells from blood. The subset denotes: CD45RO-CCR7+CD27+CD95- naive CD8+ T cells expressing CXCR3 (TNR3+). The chain uses TRBV20-1 and TRBJ1-2. The CDR3 loop is CSAGHYGGYTF.